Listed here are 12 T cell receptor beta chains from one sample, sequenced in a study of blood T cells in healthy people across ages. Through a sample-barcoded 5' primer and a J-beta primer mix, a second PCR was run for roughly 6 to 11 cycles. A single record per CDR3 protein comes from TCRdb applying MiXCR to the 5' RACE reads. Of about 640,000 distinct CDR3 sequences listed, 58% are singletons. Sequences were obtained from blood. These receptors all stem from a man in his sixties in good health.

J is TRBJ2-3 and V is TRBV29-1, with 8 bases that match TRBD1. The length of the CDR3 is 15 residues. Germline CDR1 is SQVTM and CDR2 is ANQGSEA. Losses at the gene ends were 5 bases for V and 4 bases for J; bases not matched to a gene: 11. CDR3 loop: CSVSVGQGLADTQYF. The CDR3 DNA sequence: TGCAGCGTTTCAGTCGGACAGGGACTCGCAGATACGCAGTATTTT.

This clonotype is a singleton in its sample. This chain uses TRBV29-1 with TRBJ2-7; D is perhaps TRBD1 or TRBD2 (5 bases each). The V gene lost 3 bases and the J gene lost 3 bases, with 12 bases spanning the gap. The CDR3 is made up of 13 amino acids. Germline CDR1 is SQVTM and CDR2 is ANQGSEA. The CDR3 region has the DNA TGCAGCGTTGATGGACGGGGCAACTACGAGCAGTACTTC. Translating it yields CSVDGRGNYEQYF.

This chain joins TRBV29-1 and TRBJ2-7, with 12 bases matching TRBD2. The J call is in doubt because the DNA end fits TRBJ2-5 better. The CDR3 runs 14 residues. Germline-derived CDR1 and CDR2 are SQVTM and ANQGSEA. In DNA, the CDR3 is TGCAGCGTCCAAACTAGCGGGGGGAGAGAGACCCAGTACTTC. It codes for CSVQTSGGRETQYF.

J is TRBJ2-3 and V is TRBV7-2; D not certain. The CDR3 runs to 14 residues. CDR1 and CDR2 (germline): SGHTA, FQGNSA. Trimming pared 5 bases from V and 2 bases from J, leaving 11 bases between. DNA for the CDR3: TGTGCCAGCAGCCCCCGGGCCCACACAGATACGCAGTATTTT. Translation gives CASSPRAHTDTQYF.

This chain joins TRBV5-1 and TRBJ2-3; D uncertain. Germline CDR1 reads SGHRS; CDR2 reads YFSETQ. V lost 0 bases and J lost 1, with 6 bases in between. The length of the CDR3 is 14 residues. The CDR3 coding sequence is TGCGCCAGCAGCTTGGATGGGGGCACAGATACGCAGTATTTT. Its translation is CASSLDGGTDTQYF.

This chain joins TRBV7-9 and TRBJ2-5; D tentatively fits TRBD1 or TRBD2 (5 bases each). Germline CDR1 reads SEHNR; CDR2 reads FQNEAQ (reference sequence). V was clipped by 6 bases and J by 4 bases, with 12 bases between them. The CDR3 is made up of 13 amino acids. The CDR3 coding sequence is TGTGCCAGCAGGCAGGCAGGGACAGAGACCCAGTACTTC. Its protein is CASRQAGTETQYF.

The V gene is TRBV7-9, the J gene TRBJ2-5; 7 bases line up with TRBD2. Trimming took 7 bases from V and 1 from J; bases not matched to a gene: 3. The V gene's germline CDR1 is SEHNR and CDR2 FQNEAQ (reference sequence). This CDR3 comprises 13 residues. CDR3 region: CASTWGGQETQYF. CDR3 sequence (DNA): TGTGCCAGCACCTGGGGGGGCCAAGAGACCCAGTACTTC.

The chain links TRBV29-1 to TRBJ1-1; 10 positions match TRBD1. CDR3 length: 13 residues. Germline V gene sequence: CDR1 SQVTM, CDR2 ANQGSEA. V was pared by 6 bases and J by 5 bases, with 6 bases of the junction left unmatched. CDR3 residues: CSVGGQGLTEAFF. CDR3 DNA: TGCAGCGTAGGGGGACAGGGGTTGACTGAAGCTTTCTTT.

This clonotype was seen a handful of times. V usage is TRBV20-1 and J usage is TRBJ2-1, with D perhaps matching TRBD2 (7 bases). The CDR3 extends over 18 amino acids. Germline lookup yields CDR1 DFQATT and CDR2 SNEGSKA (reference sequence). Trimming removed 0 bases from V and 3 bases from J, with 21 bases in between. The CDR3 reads CSARDPRTGGSLYNEQFF. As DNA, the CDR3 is TGCAGTGCTAGAGATCCCAGGACGGGGGGCTCCCTCTACAATGAGCAGTTCTTC.

The CDR3: CASSPVWTSREQFF. The CDR3 DNA sequence: TGTGCCAGCAGCCCAGTTTGGACTAGCCGGGAGCAGTTCTTC. V is TRBV7-2 and J is TRBJ2-1; TRBD2 aligns across 8 bases. Germline trimming cut 5 bases from V and 10 bases from J; bases unmatched to any gene: 10. Per the germline V gene, CDR1 is SGHTA and CDR2 is FQGNSA. This CDR3 region has 14 residues.

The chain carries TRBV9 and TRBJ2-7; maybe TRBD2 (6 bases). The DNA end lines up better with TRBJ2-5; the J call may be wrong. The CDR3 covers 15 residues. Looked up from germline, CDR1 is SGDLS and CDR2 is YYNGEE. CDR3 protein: CASSVAPAGMETQYF. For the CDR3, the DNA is TGTGCCAGCAGCGTAGCCCCAGCGGGTATGGAGACCCAGTACTTC.

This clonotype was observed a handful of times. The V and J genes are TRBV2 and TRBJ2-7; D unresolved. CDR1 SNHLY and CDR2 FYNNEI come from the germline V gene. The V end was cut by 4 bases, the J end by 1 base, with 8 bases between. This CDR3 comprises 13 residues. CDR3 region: CASSVTRSYEQYF. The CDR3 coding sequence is TGTGCCAGCAGTGTAACACGTTCCTACGAGCAGTACTTC. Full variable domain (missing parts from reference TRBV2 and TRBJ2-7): EPEVTQTPSHQVTQMGQEVILRCVPISNHLYFYWYRQILGQKVEFLVSFYNNEISEKSEIFDDQFSVERPDGSNFTLKIRSTKLEDSAMYFCASSVTRSYEQYFGPGTRLTVT.